Following are 26 T cell receptor beta chains from one sample sequenced in a study of T cell responses to AZD1222 COVID-19 vaccine. TCRdb keeps only in-frame clones here, not all; method: immunoSEQ multiplex PCR. The sample has about 120,000 clones; around 90% are singletons. The sample in question was peripheral blood, obtained on day 0 of AZD1222 vaccination. These receptors were obtained from an adult in good health.

As DNA, the CDR3 is TGCGCCAGCAGCCAAGTCGGCGGGGCCAATGAGCAGTTCTTC. Translating gives CASSQVGGANEQFF. This chain joins TRBV4-1 and TRBJ2-1; possible D gene TRBD2, 6 bases. The CDR3 runs 14 residues. Trimming shortened V by 1 base and J by 6 bases, and 10 bases separated the two germline ends. Germline V gene sequence: CDR1 MGHRA, CDR2 YSYEKL.

This chain uses TRBV12-3 or TRBV12-4 with TRBJ1-3, with D unclear. The CDR3 extends over 13 amino acids. V lost 10 bases and J lost 0, with 10 bases in between. CDR3 residues: CAIQASSGNTIYF. The CDR3 DNA reads TGTGCCATCCAAGCCAGCTCTGGAAACACCATATATTTT.

The V call is TRBV10-3, the J call TRBJ2-7, with D possibly TRBD1 on 5 matching bases. Looked up from germline, CDR1 is ENHRY and CDR2 is SYGVKD. The CDR3 extends over 16 amino acids. V lost 3 bases to trimming and J lost 3 bases, with 18 bases between them. CDR3 sequence reads: CAISDPPRASRYEQYF. The DNA for the CDR3 is TGTGCCATCAGTGACCCCCCCAGGGCTAGTCGCTACGAGCAGTACTTC.

The chain uses TRBV5-5 and TRBJ1-3, with D uncertain. Trimming stripped 1 base from V and 0 bases from J, with 8 bases between. CDR1 and CDR2 (germline): SGHKS, YYEKEE (reference sequence). This CDR3 region has 15 residues. The CDR3 bases are TGTGCCAGCAGCTTGAGACTTCGCTCTGGAAACACCATATATTTT. Residues: CASSLRLRSGNTIYF. Looking up the rest from reference TRBV5-5 and TRBJ1-3 gives the full variable domain: DAGVTQSPTHLIKTRGQQVTLRCSPISGHKSVSWYQQVLGQGPQFIFQYYEKEERGRGNFPDRFSARQFPNYSSELNVNALLLGDSALYLCASSLRLRSGNTIYFGEGSWLTVV.

The J gene is TRBJ2-2, the V gene TRBV24-1; D gene ambiguous. Trimming cost V 2 bases and J 3 bases, with 0 bases left between them. The CDR3 is 12 amino acids. Germline CDR1 and CDR2: KGHDR and SFDVKD. The CDR3 region is CATSDYTGELFF. CDR3 nucleotides: TGTGCCACCAGTGATTACACCGGGGAGCTGTTTTTT.

The chain is built from TRBV27 and TRBJ1-4; D is perhaps TRBD1 (5 bases). Looked up from germline, CDR1 is MNHEY and CDR2 is SMNVEV (reference sequence). V was cut by 4 bases and J by 13 bases, with 19 bases left in between. The CDR3 consists of 14 residues. The CDR3 DNA reads TGTGCCAGCAGTTCTTCCTGGGACCCCCCCAGACTGTTTTTT. It is translated as CASSSSWDPPRLFF. The full variable domain, in which reference TRBV27 and TRBJ1-4 provide the parts outside the CDR3, is EAQVTQNPRYLITVTGKKLTVTCSQNMNHEYMSWYRQDPGLGLRQIYYSMNVEVTDKGDVPEGYKVSRKEKRNFPLILESPSPNQTSLYFCASSSSWDPPRLFFGSGTQLSVL.

The CDR3, as DNA: TGCGCCAGCGGCCGTTCGGGACAGGGAAAGGATTCACCCCTCCACTTT. Translating gives CASGRSGQGKDSPLHF. The genes are TRBV23-1 and TRBJ1-6, with 9 bases matching TRBD1. TRBV23-1 is placed among ORFs of uncertain function. The CDR3 runs 16 residues. V gave up 8 bases and J gave up 8 bases; unmatched junction bases: 13.

This chain connects TRBV15 to TRBJ1-1, with 7 bases identical to TRBD1. The germline V gene encodes CDR1 LNHNV and CDR2 YYDKDF (reference sequence). The trim removed 6 bases at V and 1 base at J, leaving 2 bases unmatched. The CDR3 covers 13 residues. For the CDR3, the DNA is TGTGCCACCAGGAGACAGGGGAACACTGAAGCTTTCTTT. This translates into CATRRQGNTEAFF.

This chain joins TRBV5-8 and TRBJ1-1, with D tentatively TRBD1 (6 bases). The germline V and J ends were trimmed by 5 bases and 1 base, with 9 bases remaining between them. CDR3 length: 13 residues. The germline CDR1 and CDR2 sequences are SGHTS and YDEGEE. This chain's CDR3 is CASRIRGNTEAFF. As DNA, the CDR3 is TGTGCCAGCAGGATCAGGGGGAACACTGAAGCTTTCTTT.

The CDR3 DNA reads TGCAGCGTTGAAGTGGCGGGGTCCTACAATGAGCAGTTCTTC. It yields the protein CSVEVAGSYNEQFF. The chain couples TRBV29-1 to TRBJ2-1; a weak D match, TRBD2 (6 bases). The CDR3 has 14 amino acids. The V gene lost 1 base and the J gene lost 1 base, with 8 bases spanning the gap. Germline lookup yields CDR1 SQVTM and CDR2 ANQGSEA.

The J gene is TRBJ2-2, the V gene TRBV19; 7 bases align to TRBD2. The CDR3 is 19 amino acids. The germline CDR1 and CDR2 sequences are LNHDA and SQIVND (reference sequence). Trimming removed 1 base from V and 2 bases from J; junction bases left unmatched: 13. The CDR3 is CASSIVGSLGGGNTGELFF. The CDR3 DNA follows: TGTGCCAGTAGTATAGTGGGGAGCTTGGGCGGGGGAAACACCGGGGAGCTGTTTTTT.

The rearrangement links TRBV28 to TRBJ1-5, with a tentative D call TRBD1 (5 bases). The germline V gene has CDR1 MDHEN and CDR2 SYDVKM. The CDR3 contains 15 residues. The V end lost 3 bases, the J end lost 5 bases, and 14 bases lay between the germline ends. The CDR3 bases are TGTGCCAGCAGTTTGCCGGACGGAGGGGATCAGCCCCAGCATTTT. Amino acids: CASSLPDGGDQPQHF.

The chain is built from TRBV28 and TRBJ2-7; D gene ambiguous. CDR1 is MDHEN, CDR2 SYDVKM, per germline. V was trimmed by 6 bases and J by 0 bases, leaving 3 bases between them. This CDR3 has 11 amino acids. CDR3: CASRTSYEQYF. CDR3 DNA sequence: TGTGCCAGCAGGACCTCCTACGAGCAGTACTTC.

The genes are TRBV6-5 and TRBJ1-2; maybe TRBD1 (6 bases). CDR3 size: 14 residues. The germline CDR1 and CDR2 sequences are MNHEY and SVGAGI. Trimming pared 3 bases from V and 3 bases from J, leaving 11 bases between. CDR3 region: CASSYNEGDYGYTF. The DNA of the CDR3 is TGTGCCAGCAGTTATAATGAGGGGGACTATGGCTACACCTTC.

The chain links TRBV6-5 to TRBJ1-5; perhaps TRBD1 as D (5 bases). This CDR3 contains 16 residues. Germline V gene sequence: CDR1 MNHEY, CDR2 SVGAGI. The ends were cut back, 4 bases at V and 3 bases at J, with 16 bases in the middle. CDR3 residues: CASSSRGPGVNQPQHF. The CDR3 DNA sequence: TGTGCCAGCAGTTCCCGGGGACCCGGGGTCAATCAGCCCCAGCATTTT.

The rearrangement joins TRBV24-1 to TRBJ2-2, with a tentative D call TRBD1 (6 bases). This CDR3 comprises 16 residues. The germline CDR1 and CDR2 sequences are KGHDR and SFDVKD. V was pared by 4 bases and J by 1 base, with 12 bases between. The CDR3 coding sequence is TGTGCCACCAGTGACCCTCTCAGGGGGAACACCGGGGAGCTGTTTTTT. It codes for CATSDPLRGNTGELFF.

The CDR3 protein is CASKTGFSNQPQHF. As DNA, the CDR3 is TGTGCCAGTAAGACGGGTTTTAGCAATCAGCCCCAGCATTTT. The V gene is TRBV19, the J gene TRBJ1-5; no clear D. The length of the CDR3 is 14 residues. CDR1 and CDR2 from the germline V gene are LNHDA and SQIVND (reference sequence). V gave up 7 bases and J gave up 0 bases, with 10 bases separating them.

This clone was recorded a few times. The chain uses TRBV19 and TRBJ2-7; D is undetermined. The CDR3 length is 14 residues. Germline CDR1 and CDR2: LNHDA and SQIVND (reference sequence). V was clipped by 9 bases and J by 0 bases, with 15 bases between them. CDR3 DNA sequence: TGTGCCAGCACGGACGGTTTGAGCTCCTACGAGCAGTACTTC. Translated: CASTDGLSSYEQYF.

This clone was detected only once. The V call is TRBV7-9, the J call TRBJ2-1; D call uncertain. V was cut by 2 bases and J by 4 bases, with 12 bases left in between. CDR3 length: 15 residues. CDR1 is SEHNR, CDR2 FQNEAQ, per germline (reference sequence). CDR3 protein: CASSLLSGPYNEQFF. CDR3 DNA: TGTGCCAGCAGCTTACTGTCGGGTCCGTACAATGAGCAGTTCTTC. The whole variable domain, remainder taken from reference TRBV7-9 and TRBJ2-1, is DTGVSQNPRHKITKRGQNVTFRCDPISEHNRLYWYRQTLGQGPEFLTYFQNEAQLEKSRLLSDRFSAERPKGSFSTLEIQRTEQGDSAMYLCASSLLSGPYNEQFFGPGTRLTVL.

The chain combines TRBV6-2 or TRBV6-3 with TRBJ2-1, with TRBD2 identical over 14 bases. The CDR3 sequence is 19 residues long. Trimming took 5 bases from V and 0 from J; bases not matched to a gene: 9. Germline CDR1 is MNHEY and CDR2 is SVGEGT. CDR3 in amino acids: CASSPLGLAGGSSYNEQFF. The DNA of the CDR3 is TGTGCCAGCAGTCCCCTCGGACTAGCGGGGGGTTCCTCCTACAATGAGCAGTTCTTC.

The V gene is TRBV28, the J gene TRBJ1-2; D uncertain. Trimming pared 3 bases from V and 4 bases from J, leaving 6 bases between. Germline V gives CDR1 MDHEN, CDR2 SYDVKM. The CDR3 consists of 12 residues. CDR3 protein: CASSFSGYGYTF. The CDR3 coding sequence is TGTGCCAGCAGTTTTTCGGGCTATGGCTACACCTTC.

CDR3 sequence (DNA): TGCACCCTCCAGGGGGGCTTACATGGCTACACCTTC. It translates to CTLQGGLHGYTF. The chain couples TRBV1 to TRBJ1-2; whether TRBD1, the table's D call, matches the DNA was not checked. TRBV1 is marked as a pseudogene. The CDR3 totals 12 residues.

This rearrangement joins TRBV30 to TRBJ1-2; no clear D. V lost 2 bases and J lost 1, with 5 bases in between. The CDR3 runs 12 residues. The germline gives CDR1 GTSNPN, CDR2 SVGIG (reference sequence). CDR3 residues: CAWSRDNYGYTF. Written as DNA, the CDR3 is TGTGCCTGGAGTCGAGATAACTATGGCTACACCTTC.

The rearrangement uses TRBV30 and TRBJ2-2, with TRBD2 matching over 9 bases. Germline V CDR1 and CDR2: GTSNPN, SVGIG (reference sequence). J was trimmed by 5 bases and V by 3 bases; bases with no gene match: 4. This CDR3 has 14 residues. CDR3 loop: CAWSLGLATGELFF. CDR3 sequence (DNA): TGTGCCTGGAGCTTAGGACTAGCGACCGGGGAGCTGTTTTTT.

The CDR3 protein is CASRYRGREDTQYF. The DNA of the CDR3 is TGTGCCAGCAGGTACAGGGGGCGCGAGGATACGCAGTATTTT. V usage is TRBV7-3 and J usage is TRBJ2-3; 9 nucleotides agree with TRBD1. The junction had 7 bases not matched to a gene; V was cut back by 6 bases and J by 6 bases. Germline CDR1 and CDR2: SGHTA and FQGTGA. The CDR3 consists of 14 residues.

The chain is built from TRBV2 and TRBJ1-5; the match to TRBD1 covers 8 bases. The CDR3 covers 12 residues. Losses at the gene ends were 10 bases for V and 4 bases for J; bases not matched to a gene: 3. Germline assignment: CDR1 SNHLY and CDR2 FYNNEI. This CDR3 reads CATRTGNQPQHF. The CDR3 DNA sequence: TGTGCCACCCGGACAGGGAATCAGCCCCAGCATTTT.